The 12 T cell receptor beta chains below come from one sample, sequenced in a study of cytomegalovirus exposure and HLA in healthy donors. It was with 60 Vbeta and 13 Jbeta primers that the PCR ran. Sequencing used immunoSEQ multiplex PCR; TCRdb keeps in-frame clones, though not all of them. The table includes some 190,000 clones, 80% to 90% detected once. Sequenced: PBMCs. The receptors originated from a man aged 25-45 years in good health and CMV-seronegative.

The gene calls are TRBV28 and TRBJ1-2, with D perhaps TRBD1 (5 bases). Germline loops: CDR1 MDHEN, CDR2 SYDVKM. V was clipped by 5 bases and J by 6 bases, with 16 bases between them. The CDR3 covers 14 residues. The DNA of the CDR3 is TGTGCCAGCAGTCTACTAATATCAGGGAATGGCTACACCTTC. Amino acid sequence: CASSLLISGNGYTF.

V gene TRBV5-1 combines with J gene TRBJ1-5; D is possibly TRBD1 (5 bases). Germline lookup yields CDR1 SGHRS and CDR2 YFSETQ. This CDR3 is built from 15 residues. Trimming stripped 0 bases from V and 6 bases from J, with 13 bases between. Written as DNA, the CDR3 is TGCGCCAGCAGCTTGGCGGGCTTTCAGGGTCAGCCCCAGCATTTT. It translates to CASSLAGFQGQPQHF. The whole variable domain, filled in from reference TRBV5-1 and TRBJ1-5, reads KAGVTQTPRYLIKTRGQQVTLSCSPISGHRSVSWYQQTPGQGLQFLFEYFSETQRNKGNFPGRFSGRQFSNSRSEMNVSTLELGDSALYLCASSLAGFQGQPQHFGDGTRLSIL.

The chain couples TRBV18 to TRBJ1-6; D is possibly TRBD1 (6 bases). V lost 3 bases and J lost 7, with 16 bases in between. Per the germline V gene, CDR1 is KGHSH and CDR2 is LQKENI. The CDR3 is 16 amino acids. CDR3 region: CASSPPSQGPNSPLHF. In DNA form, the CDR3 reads TGTGCCAGCTCACCCCCGAGTCAGGGGCCCAATTCACCCCTCCACTTT.

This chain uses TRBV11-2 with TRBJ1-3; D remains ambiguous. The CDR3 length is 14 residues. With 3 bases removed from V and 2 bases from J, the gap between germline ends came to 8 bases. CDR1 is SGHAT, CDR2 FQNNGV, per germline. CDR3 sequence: CASSLEFTGNTIYF. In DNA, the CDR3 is TGTGCCAGCAGCTTGGAGTTTACTGGAAACACCATATATTTT. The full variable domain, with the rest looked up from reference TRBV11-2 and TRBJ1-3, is EAGVAQSPRYKIIEKRQSVAFWCNPISGHATLYWYQQILGQGPKLLIQFQNNGVVDDSQLPKDRFSAERLKGVDSTLKIQPAKLEDSAVYLCASSLEFTGNTIYFGEGSWLTVV.

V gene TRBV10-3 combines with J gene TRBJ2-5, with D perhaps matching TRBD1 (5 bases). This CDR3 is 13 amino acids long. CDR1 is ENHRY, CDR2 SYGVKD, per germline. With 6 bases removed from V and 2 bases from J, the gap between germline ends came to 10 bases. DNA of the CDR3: TGTGCCATCAGGGAACAGGAGCAAGAGACCCAGTACTTC. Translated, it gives CAIREQEQETQYF.

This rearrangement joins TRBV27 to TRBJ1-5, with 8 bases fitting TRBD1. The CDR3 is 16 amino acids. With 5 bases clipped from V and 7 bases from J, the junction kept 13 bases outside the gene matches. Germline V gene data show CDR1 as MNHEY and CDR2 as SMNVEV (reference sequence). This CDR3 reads CASSPQPPGGGQPQHF. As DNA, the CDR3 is TGTGCCAGCAGTCCACAACCTCCAGGGGGCGGACAGCCCCAGCATTTT.

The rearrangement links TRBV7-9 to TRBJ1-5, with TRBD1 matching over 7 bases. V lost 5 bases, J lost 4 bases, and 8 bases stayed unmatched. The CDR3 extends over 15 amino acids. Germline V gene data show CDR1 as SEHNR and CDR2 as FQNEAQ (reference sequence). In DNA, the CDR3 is TGTGCCAGCAGCAATCCCGGGACAGCTAATCAGCCCCAGCATTTT. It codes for CASSNPGTANQPQHF.

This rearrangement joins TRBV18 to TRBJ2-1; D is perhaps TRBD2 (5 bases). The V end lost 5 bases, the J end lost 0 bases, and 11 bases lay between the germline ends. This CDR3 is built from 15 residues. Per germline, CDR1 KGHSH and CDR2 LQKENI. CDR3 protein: CASSARESSYNEQFF. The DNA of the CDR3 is TGTGCCAGCTCAGCAAGGGAGAGCTCCTACAATGAGCAGTTCTTC.

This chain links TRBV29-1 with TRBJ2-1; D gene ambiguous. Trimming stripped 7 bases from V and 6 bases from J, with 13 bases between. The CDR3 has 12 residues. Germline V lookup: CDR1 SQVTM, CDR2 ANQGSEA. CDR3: CSAGWFGNEQFF. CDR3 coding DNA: TGCAGCGCTGGTTGGTTCGGCAATGAGCAGTTCTTC.

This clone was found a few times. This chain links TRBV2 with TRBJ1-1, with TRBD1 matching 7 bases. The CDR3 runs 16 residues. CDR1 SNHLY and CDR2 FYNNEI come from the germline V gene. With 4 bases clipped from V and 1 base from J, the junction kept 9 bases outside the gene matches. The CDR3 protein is CASSGGTTGKNTEAFF. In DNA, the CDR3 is TGTGCCAGCAGTGGGGGAACGACAGGGAAGAACACTGAAGCTTTCTTT.

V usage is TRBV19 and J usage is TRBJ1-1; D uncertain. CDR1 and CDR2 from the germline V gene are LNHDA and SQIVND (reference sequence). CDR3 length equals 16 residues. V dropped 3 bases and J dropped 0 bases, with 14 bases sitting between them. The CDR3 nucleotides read TGTGCCAGTAGTATTTTGGTCCGCGCGGTGAACACTGAAGCTTTCTTT. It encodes CASSILVRAVNTEAFF. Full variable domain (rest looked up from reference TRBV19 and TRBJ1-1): DGGITQSPKYLFRKEGQNVTLSCEQNLNHDAMYWYRQDPGQGLRLIYYSQIVNDFQKGDIAEGYSVSREKKESFPLTVTSAQKNPTAFYLCASSILVRAVNTEAFFGQGTRLTVV.

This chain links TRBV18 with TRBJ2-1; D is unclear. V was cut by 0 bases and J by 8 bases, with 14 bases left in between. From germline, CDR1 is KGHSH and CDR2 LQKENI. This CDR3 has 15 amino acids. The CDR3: CASSPPSQQSYEQFF. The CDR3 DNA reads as TGTGCCAGCTCACCACCGTCACAGCAGAGCTATGAGCAGTTCTTC.